What follows are 23 T cell receptor beta chains derived from one specimen sequenced in a study of T-cell memory formation after mild COVID-19. MiXCR, run by TCRdb on the 5' RACE reads, gives a single entry per CDR3 protein. The sample has about 470,000 distinct CDR3 sequences; more than 20% are singletons. The material sequenced was PBMCs or a T cell subset sorted from them (not recorded which). The receptor set was obtained from an adult woman who had mild COVID-19 (a few samples of this study predate the infection). Cell type and time point are not known.

The gene calls are TRBV7-2 and TRBJ1-2, with 7 bases that match TRBD1. Germline assignment: CDR1 SGHTA and CDR2 FQGNSA. V lost 1 base, J lost 0 bases, and 5 bases stayed unmatched. The CDR3 has 16 amino acids. The chain's CDR3 is CASSLGGTDTNYGYTF. DNA of the CDR3: TGTGCCAGCAGCTTAGGAGGGACAGATACTAACTATGGCTACACCTTC. Full variable domain (remainder filled in from reference TRBV7-2 and TRBJ1-2): GAGVSQSPSNKVTEKGKDVELRCDPISGHTALYWYRQSLGQGLEFLIYFQGNSAPDKSGLPSDRFSAERTGGSVSTLTIQRTQQEDSAVYLCASSLGGTDTNYGYTFGSGTRLTVV.

V is TRBV6-1 and J is TRBJ1-2; D unresolved. Trimming cost V 2 bases and J 0 bases, with 10 bases left between them. Germline lookup yields CDR1 MNHNS and CDR2 SASEGT. The CDR3 totals 15 residues. The CDR3 nucleotides read TGTGCCAGCAGTGAACGGATCGCTTCTAACTATGGCTACACCTTC. Its protein is CASSERIASNYGYTF.

This clonotype was counted between two and nine times. The chain recombines TRBV6-5 with TRBJ1-1; a possible D gene is TRBD1 (6 bases). This CDR3 has 13 residues. The ends were cut back, 5 bases at V and 3 bases at J, with 10 bases in the middle. From germline, CDR1 is MNHEY and CDR2 SVGAGI. CDR3 coding DNA: TGTGCCAGCAGTGAACAGGGTTACACTGAAGCTTTCTTT. This gives the protein CASSEQGYTEAFF.

The V and J genes are TRBV29-1 and TRBJ2-4; possible D gene TRBD2, 6 bases. Looked up from germline, CDR1 is SQVTM and CDR2 is ANQGSEA. The CDR3 runs 15 residues. The V end was cut by 4 bases, the J end by 7 bases, with 20 bases between. The CDR3 loop reads CSVAPSRGGLNIQYF. As DNA, the CDR3 is TGCAGCGTTGCTCCCTCCCGGGGAGGACTCAACATTCAGTACTTC. The whole variable domain, filled in from reference TRBV29-1 and TRBJ2-4, reads SAVISQKPSRDICQRGTSLTIQCQVDSQVTMMFWYRQQPGQSLTLIATANQGSEATYESGFVIDKFPISRPNLTFSTLTVSNMSPEDSSIYLCSVAPSRGGLNIQYFGAGTRLSVL.

The table lists this clonotype with a few counts. The CDR3 nucleotides read TGTGCCAGCAGTTTATACGGCGAGGCGAATGAGCAGTTCTTC. Amino acids: CASSLYGEANEQFF. The chain couples TRBV27 to TRBJ2-1; unclear D gene. The CDR3 extends over 14 amino acids. Trimming shortened V by 1 base and J by 7 bases, and 11 bases separated the two germline ends. Germline CDR1 is MNHEY and CDR2 is SMNVEV (reference sequence).

This clonotype was recorded a few times. J is TRBJ2-1 and V is TRBV3-1, with TRBD1 matching 12 bases. Looked up from germline, CDR1 is LGHDT and CDR2 is YNNKEL (reference sequence). With 3 bases clipped from V and 8 bases from J, the junction kept 14 bases outside the gene matches. This CDR3 has 18 amino acids. The CDR3 DNA reads as TGTGCCAGCAGCCAGATACCGGGACAGGGGGCTTCTTTCCATGAGCAGTTCTTC. Its protein is CASSQIPGQGASFHEQFF.

The count of this clonotype is one. This chain uses TRBV20-1 with TRBJ2-3, with TRBD2 matching over 15 bases. V shed 3 bases and J 7 bases; nucleotides not matched to a gene: 8. The CDR3 has 16 residues. Looked up from germline, CDR1 is DFQATT and CDR2 is SNEGSKA (reference sequence). The DNA of the CDR3 is TGCAGTGCTAGGAGGGGGACTAGCGGGAGGAAAAATACGCAGTATTTT. It encodes CSARRGTSGRKNTQYF.

This clonotype was seen repeatedly, ten times or more. This rearrangement joins TRBV9 to TRBJ2-7; 8 bases match TRBD1. The CDR3 runs to 14 residues. Germline loops: CDR1 SGDLS, CDR2 YYNGEE. The J segment lost 4 bases and the V segment lost 3 bases, leaving 6 bases of the junction unmatched. The DNA of the CDR3 is TGTGCCAGCAGCGACCGGGACAGGAGTTACGAGCAGTACTTC. Encoded protein: CASSDRDRSYEQYF. The whole variable domain, filled in from reference TRBV9 and TRBJ2-7, reads DSGVTQTPKHLITATGQRVTLRCSPRSGDLSVYWYQQSLDQGLQFLIQYYNGEERAKGNILERFSAQQFPDLHSELNLSSLELGDSALYFCASSDRDRSYEQYFGPGTRLTVT.

This clonotype was counted many times. The chain carries TRBV6-5 and TRBJ1-2; TRBD1 matches at 7 bases. CDR1 is MNHEY and CDR2 is SVGAGI in the germline V gene. V shed 6 bases and J 3 bases; nucleotides not matched to a gene: 4. This CDR3 is 13 amino acids long. CDR3 coding DNA: TGTGCCAGCAGCAGACAGGGAGACTATGGCTACACCTTC. Its protein product is CASSRQGDYGYTF.

This clonotype appeared a single time. The genes are TRBV7-2 and TRBJ1-2; D remains ambiguous. The CDR3 runs 14 residues. V lost 5 bases, J lost 0 bases, and 10 bases lay in between. Germline-derived CDR1 and CDR2 are SGHTA and FQGNSA. CDR3 DNA: TGTGCCAGCAGCCACGGGAGTTCTAACTATGGCTACACCTTC. Its protein is CASSHGSSNYGYTF. The whole variable domain, filled in from reference TRBV7-2 and TRBJ1-2, reads GAGVSQSPSNKVTEKGKDVELRCDPISGHTALYWYRQSLGQGLEFLIYFQGNSAPDKSGLPSDRFSAERTGGSVSTLTIQRTQQEDSAVYLCASSHGSSNYGYTFGSGTRLTVV.

The chain recombines TRBV24-1 with TRBJ1-2; D might be TRBD1 (5 bases). The length of the CDR3 is 13 residues. Germline values: CDR1 KGHDR, CDR2 SFDVKD. Between the trimmed V and J ends, which lost 7 bases and 4 bases, there was a span of 12 bases. The DNA of the CDR3 is TGTGCCACCAGGGGAGGGGCGAGCTATGGCTACACCTTC. It yields the protein CATRGGASYGYTF.

This clonotype appeared a few times. This chain connects TRBV7-2 to TRBJ2-3; TRBD2 agrees at 8 bases. This CDR3 has 15 amino acids. Germline V gene data show CDR1 as SGHTA and CDR2 as FQGNSA. V lost 5 bases and J lost 4; bases outside the gene matches: 8. The CDR3 nucleotides are TGTGCCAGCAGCATCGGGGGGGCCGGGGCAGATACGCAGTATTTT. It is translated as CASSIGGAGADTQYF.

Points on this clonotype: At one of its ends the junction is not consistent with the germline gene, which may arise from a read error. The J gene is TRBJ2-3, the V gene TRBV5-1, with D tentatively TRBD1 (5 bases). The CDR3 runs to 16 residues. Per germline, CDR1 SGHRS and CDR2 YFSETQ. The CDR3 here is CASSLGLDSSTDTKYF. The DNA for the CDR3 is TGCGCCAGCAGCTTAGGCCTCGACAGTAGTACAGATACGAAGTATTTT. The complete variable domain, with remaining parts taken from reference TRBV5-1 and TRBJ2-3, reads KAGVTQTPRYLIKTRGQQVTLSCSPISGHRSVSWYQQTPGQGLQFLFEYFSETQRNKGNFPGRFSGRQFSNSRSEMNVSTLELGDSALYLCASSLGLDSSTDTKYFGPGTRLTVL.

This clonotype was recorded at least ten times. J is TRBJ2-7 and V is TRBV6-5, with TRBD1 identical over 8 bases. V lost 1 base and J lost 3; bases outside the gene matches: 2. The CDR3 has 14 amino acids. CDR1 MNHEY and CDR2 SVGAGI come from the germline V gene. The CDR3: CASSYFGTGYEQYF. DNA of the CDR3: TGTGCCAGCAGTTACTTTGGGACAGGCTACGAGCAGTACTTC.

The CDR3 DNA reads as TGCAGCGTATGGACAGGGAATCGGGTAACAACCGAAGCTTTCTTT. Translated: CSVWTGNRVTTEAFF. The chain recombines TRBV29-1 with TRBJ1-1; TRBD1 aligns across 8 bases. The CDR3 loop spans 15 amino acids. Trimming removed 6 bases from V and 8 bases from J; junction bases left unmatched: 17. Germline CDR1 and CDR2: SQVTM and ANQGSEA.

This clonotype occurred a few times. The chain links TRBV29-1 to TRBJ2-7; no firm D call. In germline, CDR1 is SQVTM, CDR2 ANQGSEA. CDR3 size: 11 residues. V lost 5 bases and J lost 4, with 9 bases in between. In DNA, the CDR3 is TGCAGCGTTCTGACTGTATACGAGCAGTACTTC. Translation: CSVLTVYEQYF.

As to this clonotype: Given the absence of the conserved phenylalanine or tryptophan at the CDR3 end, a read error is likely. The rearrangement joins TRBV19 to TRBJ2-7; D is possibly TRBD2 (6 bases). Looked up from germline, CDR1 is LNHDA and CDR2 is SQIVND (reference sequence). Trimming left V 1 base short and J 0 bases short, with 10 bases between. The CDR3 length is 15 residues. CDR3 in amino acids: CASSIGAGLSYEQYY. The CDR3 region has the DNA TGTGCCAGTAGTATAGGTGCGGGACTCTCCTACGAGCAGTACTAC.

The chain couples TRBV9 to TRBJ2-7; D is uncertain. This CDR3 is built from 13 residues. The germline V gene has CDR1 SGDLS and CDR2 YYNGEE. With 0 bases removed from V and 7 bases from J, the gap between germline ends came to 11 bases. The CDR3 region has the DNA TGTGCCAGCAGCGTAGCACCGACTCGGGAGCAGTACTTC. Translated: CASSVAPTREQYF. The complete variable domain, with remaining parts taken from reference TRBV9 and TRBJ2-7, reads DSGVTQTPKHLITATGQRVTLRCSPRSGDLSVYWYQQSLDQGLQFLIQYYNGEERAKGNILERFSAQQFPDLHSELNLSSLELGDSALYFCASSVAPTREQYFGPGTRLTVT.

The chain recombines TRBV5-1 with TRBJ2-7; TRBD1 or TRBD2 may be the D gene (5 bases each). The CDR3 has 15 amino acids. Trimming pared 0 bases from V and 1 base from J, leaving 11 bases between. CDR1 SGHRS and CDR2 YFSETQ come from the germline V gene. The CDR3 loop is CASSLDGRESYEQYF. The CDR3 DNA follows: TGCGCCAGCAGCTTGGACGGCAGGGAGTCCTACGAGCAGTACTTC.

This chain joins TRBV19 and TRBJ1-2; D is unresolved. The CDR3 loop spans 15 amino acids. The V gene's germline CDR1 is LNHDA and CDR2 SQIVND (reference sequence). The V end lost 3 bases, the J end lost 4 bases, and 15 bases lay between the germline ends. The CDR3 loop is CASSIGSVRSYGYTF. CDR3 nucleotides: TGTGCCAGTAGTATTGGGTCGGTCAGGAGCTATGGCTACACCTTC.

This clonotype was recorded a few times. The chain combines TRBV7-9 with TRBJ1-4, with D maybe TRBD1 (5 bases). Germline CDR1 and CDR2: SEHNR and FQNEAQ (reference sequence). The CDR3 is made up of 13 amino acids. Trimming left V 2 bases short and J 17 bases short, with 18 bases between. The CDR3 reads CASSLTADMFVFF. CDR3 DNA sequence: TGTGCCAGCAGCTTAACCGCGGACATGTTTGTTTTTTTT.

V is TRBV18 and J is TRBJ1-2; D gene uncertain. CDR3 size: 15 residues. V gave up 0 bases and J gave up 7 bases, with 15 bases separating them. CDR1 is KGHSH and CDR2 is LQKENI in the germline V gene. This CDR3 is CASSPPEQGFGGYTF. CDR3 bases: TGTGCCAGCTCACCACCGGAGCAAGGGTTTGGTGGCTACACCTTC.

The rearrangement uses TRBV7-2 and TRBJ2-1, with D tentatively TRBD1 or TRBD2 (5 bases each). Germline assignment: CDR1 SGHTA and CDR2 FQGNSA. The CDR3 covers 14 residues. V lost 4 bases and J lost 6, with 13 bases in between. The CDR3 nucleotides read TGTGCCAGCAGCTCGGGACCGTTCCCCAATGAGCAGTTCTTC. It encodes CASSSGPFPNEQFF.